This passage covers 17 T cell receptor beta chains from one sample sequenced in a study of cytomegalovirus exposure and HLA in healthy donors. Repertoires were generated with immunoSEQ multiplex PCR, while TCRdb's copy carries only in-frame clones and drops some. The sample carries 150,000 to 200,000 clones, about 82% recorded once. Input material: PBMCs. Source of these receptors: a woman aged 18-30 years in good health and CMV-seronegative.

This chain joins TRBV7-9 and TRBJ2-2; the D gene is possibly TRBD2 (5 bases). Trimming pared 2 bases from V and 10 bases from J, leaving 14 bases between. Germline values: CDR1 SEHNR, CDR2 FQNEAQ (reference sequence). This CDR3 is 14 amino acids long. The CDR3 region is CASSLFQEAEELFF. The CDR3 bases are TGTGCCAGCAGCTTATTCCAGGAGGCCGAGGAGCTGTTTTTT.

This chain links TRBV7-2 with TRBJ1-1; the D gene is possibly TRBD1 (6 bases). The CDR3 runs 12 residues. Germline V gene data show CDR1 as SGHTA and CDR2 as FQGNSA. V lost 5 bases to trimming and J lost 7 bases, with 11 bases between them. The CDR3 bases are TGTGCCAGCAGCACCACGGACAGTGAAGCTTTCTTT. Translating it yields CASSTTDSEAFF. The full variable domain, rest sourced from reference TRBV7-2 and TRBJ1-1, is GAGVSQSPSNKVTEKGKDVELRCDPISGHTALYWYRQSLGQGLEFLIYFQGNSAPDKSGLPSDRFSAERTGGSVSTLTIQRTQQEDSAVYLCASSTTDSEAFFGQGTRLTVV.

The chain employs TRBV6-5 and TRBJ2-7; the D gene is possibly TRBD1 (5 bases). Per germline, CDR1 MNHEY and CDR2 SVGAGI. The CDR3 totals 13 residues. V dropped 7 bases and J dropped 0 bases, with 10 bases sitting between them. Here the CDR3 DNA reads TGTGCCAGCACGGCAGGGATCTCCTACGAGCAGTACTTC. Its translation is CASTAGISYEQYF.

This chain joins TRBV6-6 and TRBJ2-2; 9 bases agree with TRBD2. The CDR3 totals 16 residues. Germline V gene lookup returns CDR1 MNHNY and CDR2 SVGAGI (reference sequence). V was pared by 6 bases and J by 5 bases, with 10 bases of the junction left unmatched. The CDR3 is CASSLYSGGGTGELFF. The CDR3, as DNA: TGTGCCAGCAGCTTATATAGCGGGGGTGGGACCGGGGAGCTGTTTTTT.

This rearrangement joins TRBV5-1 to TRBJ1-2, with 8 bases aligning to TRBD1. This CDR3 contains 13 residues. The ends lost 3 bases at V and 8 bases at J; junction bases unmatched: 6. Germline CDR1 reads SGHRS; CDR2 reads YFSETQ. The DNA of the CDR3 is TGCGCCAGCAGCTCCGACAGGGGAGGAGGCTACACCTTC. Translating gives CASSSDRGGGYTF.

J is TRBJ1-1 and V is TRBV19; no definite D call. CDR3 size: 18 residues. The V gene lost 0 bases and the J gene lost 0 bases, with 17 bases spanning the gap. CDR1 and CDR2 from the germline V gene are LNHDA and SQIVND (reference sequence). The chain's CDR3 is CASSIDLSPSQLNTEAFF. CDR3 coding DNA: TGTGCCAGTAGTATAGATCTATCCCCTAGCCAGCTGAACACTGAAGCTTTCTTT. Using reference TRBV19 and TRBJ1-1 for the parts outside the CDR3, the full variable domain is DGGITQSPKYLFRKEGQNVTLSCEQNLNHDAMYWYRQDPGQGLRLIYYSQIVNDFQKGDIAEGYSVSREKKESFPLTVTSAQKNPTAFYLCASSIDLSPSQLNTEAFFGQGTRLTVV.

The gene calls are TRBV5-1 and TRBJ2-5; 10 bases are shared with TRBD1. The V gene's germline CDR1 is SGHRS and CDR2 YFSETQ. This CDR3 region has 16 residues. Trimming at V came to 1 base and at J to 1 base, leaving 4 bases not matched to a gene. CDR3 nucleotide sequence: TGCGCCAGCAGCTTGAGAAGGACAGGGGGCCAAGAGACCCAGTACTTC. This sequence encodes CASSLRRTGGQETQYF. The whole variable domain, filled in from reference TRBV5-1 and TRBJ2-5, reads KAGVTQTPRYLIKTRGQQVTLSCSPISGHRSVSWYQQTPGQGLQFLFEYFSETQRNKGNFPGRFSGRQFSNSRSEMNVSTLELGDSALYLCASSLRRTGGQETQYFGPGTRLLVL.

The V call is TRBV6-5, the J call TRBJ1-5, with unresolved D. CDR1 and CDR2 (germline): MNHEY, SVGAGI. Between the trimmed V and J ends, which lost 4 bases and 7 bases, there was a span of 11 bases. The CDR3 contains 13 residues. The CDR3 reads CASSSRSRQPQHF. The CDR3 DNA reads TGTGCCAGCAGTTCACGCTCGCGCCAGCCCCAGCATTTT.

The chain uses TRBV15 and TRBJ1-1; D remains unclear. CDR3 length equals 13 residues. Germline V gene sequence: CDR1 LNHNV, CDR2 YYDKDF (reference sequence). V dropped 10 bases and J dropped 1 base, with 13 bases sitting between them. The CDR3 bases are TGTGCCATCACAGAGTCAGGGAACACTGAAGCTTTCTTT. As protein: CAITESGNTEAFF.

The rearrangement joins TRBV4-1 to TRBJ2-1; D possibly corresponds to TRBD1 (5 bases). From germline, CDR1 is MGHRA and CDR2 YSYEKL. V was clipped by 8 bases and J by 8 bases, with 13 bases between them. The length of the CDR3 is 12 residues. The CDR3 spells CASGAPSDEQFF. In DNA, the CDR3 is TGCGCCAGCGGGGCGCCGTCTGATGAGCAGTTCTTC.

This clone was picked up one time. CDR3 residues: CASSEGLAGGVETQYF. In nucleotides, the CDR3 is TGTGCCAGCAGTGAAGGGCTAGCGGGGGGCGTTGAGACCCAGTACTTC. The rearrangement links TRBV6-1 to TRBJ2-5; 11 nucleotides match TRBD2. Germline values: CDR1 MNHNS, CDR2 SASEGT. The length of the CDR3 is 16 residues. After removal of 1 base from V and 5 bases from J, the junction contained 6 bases not matched to a gene.

J is TRBJ1-5 and V is TRBV5-1; TRBD1 matches at 7 bases. In germline, CDR1 is SGHRS, CDR2 YFSETQ. V lost 9 bases and J lost 7; bases outside the gene matches: 16. CDR3 size: 15 residues. The DNA for the CDR3 is TGCGCCAATTTCCCCTCAGGACAGGCGAGGCAGCCCCAGCATTTT. The encoded protein is CANFPSGQARQPQHF.

The chain couples TRBV29-1 to TRBJ2-1, with 7 positions matching TRBD1. The V segment lost 1 base and the J segment 2 bases; nucleotides outside the gene matches: 2. CDR1 is SQVTM and CDR2 is ANQGSEA in the germline V gene. CDR3 length: 14 amino acids. CDR3 protein: CSVEATGTYNEQFF. The CDR3 DNA sequence: TGCAGCGTTGAAGCGACAGGGACCTACAATGAGCAGTTCTTC.

The chain combines TRBV7-3 with TRBJ2-1, with D tentatively TRBD1 (6 bases). V dropped 2 bases and J dropped 5 bases, with 13 bases sitting between them. Germline CDR1 is SGHTA and CDR2 is FQGTGA. This CDR3 has 15 amino acids. This CDR3 is CASSLGQRTDNEQFF. In DNA form, the CDR3 reads TGTGCCAGCAGCTTAGGCCAGCGGACAGACAATGAGCAGTTCTTC.

This sequence joins TRBV10-3 and TRBJ2-7, with D tentatively TRBD2 (7 bases). The CDR3 spans 13 residues. V was trimmed by 10 bases and J by 4 bases, leaving 17 bases between them. Per the germline V gene, CDR1 is ENHRY and CDR2 is SYGVKD. CDR3 bases: TGTGCCAGTGGGGGGGGGCTTCCTTACGAGCAGTACTTC. It codes for CASGGGLPYEQYF.

The chain's CDR3 is CASSSATATNEKLFF. Here the CDR3 DNA reads TGTGCCAGTAGTAGCGCCACAGCAACTAATGAAAAACTGTTTTTT. The J gene is TRBJ1-4, the V gene TRBV19; D not certain. The CDR3 has 15 amino acids. Germline V CDR1 and CDR2: LNHDA, SQIVND (reference sequence). V lost 4 bases and J lost 0, with 9 bases in between.

J is TRBJ1-4 and V is TRBV7-8; D unresolved. Germline lookup yields CDR1 SGHVS and CDR2 FQNEAQ. Trimming left V 9 bases short and J 7 bases short, with 15 bases between. The CDR3 has 13 residues. The CDR3 loop is CASRAGGGEKLFF. The DNA of the CDR3 is TGTGCCAGTCGGGCAGGAGGAGGTGAAAAACTGTTTTTT.